Listed below are T cell receptor beta chains from one sample, sequenced in a study of T cell responses to AZD1222 COVID-19 vaccine. Generated by immunoSEQ multiplex PCR, the TCRdb table keeps only in-frame clones and is missing some. The table records roughly 96,000 clones, roughly nine tenths of them present only once. Sequenced material: peripheral blood, taken on day 0 of AZD1222 vaccination. The receptor set was obtained from an adult in good health. The CDR3 runs from the conserved cysteine through the conserved F or W. A D gene is named only where the DNA matches it firmly. Clone size is shown for a subset of rows, as once, few, many or a class of expanded clone.

V	J	D	size	CDR3	DNA
TRBV27	TRBJ2-3	NA	NA	CASSPIRFSRSTQYF	TGTGCCAGCAGTCCGATCCGCTTCTCTAGGTCAACGCAGTATTTT
TRBV4-3	TRBJ2-2	TRBD2	once	CASSQDPTTSGFSGELFF	TGCGCCAGCAGCCAAGATCCGACGACTAGCGGGTTCTCCGGGGAGCTGTTTTTT
TRBV15	TRBJ1-2	NA	NA	CATSSRLGVDYGYTF	TGTGCCACCAGCAGCCGTCTAGGGGTAGACTATGGCTACACCTTC
TRBV27	TRBJ1-3	NA	NA	CASSPGHFPGNTIYF	TGTGCCAGCAGTCCGGGACACTTCCCTGGAAACACCATATATTTT
TRBV12-5	TRBJ2-1	NA	NA	CASGSGGLLYNEQFF	TGTGCTAGTGGTTCCGGGGGGCTGTTGTACAATGAGCAGTTCTTC
TRBV10-1	TRBJ2-7	TRBD1	NA	CASSEWTGAYEQYF	TGCGCCAGCAGTGAATGGACAGGGGCCTACGAGCAGTACTTC
TRBV28	TRBJ1-4	NA	NA	CASSYPPRPMLF	TGTGCCAGCAGTTACCCCCCCCGGCCCATGCTTTTT
TRBV11-2	TRBJ2-2	NA	NA	CASKSAGTRTGELFF	TGTGCCAGCAAGAGCGCCGGGACGAGGACCGGGGAGCTGTTTTTT
TRBV5-8	TRBJ2-7	NA	NA	CASSRSMRDEQYF	TGTGCCAGCAGCCGATCCATGCGGGACGAGCAGTACTTC
TRBV30	TRBJ1-5	NA	NA	CAWSVQEDQPQHF	TGTGCCTGGAGTGTCCAGGAAGATCAGCCCCAGCATTTT